This T cell receptor beta chain derives from a study of T cell responses to AZD1222 COVID-19 vaccine. The overall study: Second-dose intervals near 4 or 12 weeks were combined.

Findings and caveats of the study: Among vaccine-associated CD4 TCRs, coverage spanned spike, with dominance at 160-218 and 743-854. Clonal diversity was possibly underestimated, and white British individuals and females predominated among donors.

The CDR3 totals 14 residues. Germline V gives CDR1 SGHTS, CDR2 YDEGEE. V lost 3 bases and J lost 8, with 14 bases in between. Libraries were prepared by immunoSEQ multiplex PCR; TCRdb keeps only in-frame clonotypes and omits some of them. The data hold about 140,000 clones, with approximately 92% observed a single time. On this clone itself: The antigen is not known.

The sequence was collected from an adult in good health. V usage is TRBV5-8 and J usage is TRBJ1-4; D gene ambiguous. Here the sequenced sample was peripheral blood, taken on day 0 of AZD1222 vaccination. The chain's CDR3 is CASSSQVFKEKLFF. In DNA form, the CDR3 reads TGTGCCAGCAGCTCCCAGGTATTCAAAGAAAAACTGTTTTTT.